A single sample is the source of the 27 T cell receptor beta chains below, sequenced in a study of identical twins. One entry per CDR3 protein, called by TCRdb with MiXCR from the 5' RACE reads. The table has around 1.7 million distinct CDR3 sequences, less than 35% seen once. The sample comprised cord blood. The receptor source for this set is a newborn girl in good health.

This clonotype occurred many times. For the CDR3, the DNA is TGTGCCAGCAGCTCCTCTAATGAAAAACTGTTTTTT. Translated, it gives CASSSSNEKLFF. The chain employs TRBV7-9 and TRBJ1-4; no clear D gene. V lost 4 bases, J lost 3 bases, and 3 bases lay in between. The CDR3 has 12 amino acids. Germline V lookup: CDR1 SEHNR, CDR2 FQNEAQ (reference sequence).

The rearrangement joins TRBV6-6 to TRBJ2-1; 13 nucleotides match TRBD2. The V gene end was trimmed by 2 bases and the J gene end by 10 bases; junction bases not matched to a gene: 5. Germline CDR1 MNHNY, CDR2 SVGAGI (reference sequence). The CDR3 covers 15 residues. CDR3 coding DNA: TGTGCCAGCAGTTACGGTACTAGCGGGGGGGACGAGCAGTTCTTC. Residues: CASSYGTSGGDEQFF.

The chain uses TRBV4-1 and TRBJ1-5; tentatively, D is TRBD1 (5 bases). The CDR3 is 16 amino acids. Germline lookup yields CDR1 MGHRA and CDR2 YSYEKL. V was pared by 0 bases and J by 3 bases, with 12 bases between. The CDR3 spells CASSQDQGYINQPQHF. The CDR3 DNA reads TGCGCCAGCAGCCAAGACCAGGGTTACATCAATCAGCCCCAGCATTTT.

The V call is TRBV21-1, the J call TRBJ1-5. TRBV21-1 is flagged as a pseudogene. The CDR3 loop spans 12 amino acids. CDR3 nucleotide sequence: TGTGCCAGTTGGACGGATTATCAGCCCCAGCATTTT. Translated, it gives CASWTDYQPQHF.

In regard to this clonotype: Germline and junction disagree at one end, which may indicate a read error. The chain combines TRBV7-9 with TRBJ1-2; possible D gene TRBD1, 6 bases. This CDR3 is 11 amino acids long. Germline values: CDR1 SEHNR, CDR2 FQNEAQ (reference sequence). The CDR3 reads CSSSLDRSYTF. The CDR3 bases are TGTTCCAGCAGCTTAGACAGGAGCTACACCTTC.

In regard to this clonotype: The junction differs from germline at one of its ends, possibly a read error. The chain has TRBV20-1 and TRBJ1-6, with D possibly TRBD1 on 6 matching bases. CDR3 length: 15 amino acids. Germline V gives CDR1 DFQATT, CDR2 SNEGSKA (reference sequence). CDR3 sequence reads: CSARPQGIINSPPHF. Written as DNA, the CDR3 is TGCAGTGCTAGACCACAGGGAATTATTAATTCACCCCCCCACTTT.

The rearrangement uses TRBV28 and TRBJ1-5; 10 bases are shared with TRBD1. Unmatched junction bases numbered 10, after V lost 3 bases and J lost 2 bases. CDR3 length: 18 residues. CDR1 and CDR2 (germline): MDHEN, SYDVKM. The CDR3 region is CASSFGQGGSRGNQPQHF. CDR3 DNA sequence: TGTGCCAGCAGTTTTGGACAGGGGGGGAGTCGTGGCAATCAGCCCCAGCATTTT.

The chain combines TRBV18 with TRBJ1-5; D possibly corresponds to TRBD1 (6 bases). The CDR3 runs 15 residues. The germline V gene encodes CDR1 KGHSH and CDR2 LQKENI. The germline V and J ends were trimmed by 4 bases and 2 bases, with 12 bases remaining between them. The CDR3 coding sequence is TGTGCCAGCTCACTAGTGACAGGCCGCAATCAGCCCCAGCATTTT. Its protein is CASSLVTGRNQPQHF.

This clonotype has a handful of counts. Here the CDR3 reads CASSLAGLAVETQYF. CDR3 nucleotides: TGTGCCAGCAGCTTAGCGGGACTAGCAGTTGAGACCCAGTACTTC. V gene TRBV7-2 combines with J gene TRBJ2-5, with 9 bases fitting TRBD2. The CDR3 consists of 15 residues. Trimming removed 0 bases from V and 5 bases from J; junction bases left unmatched: 4. Germline V gene data show CDR1 as SGHTA and CDR2 as FQGNSA.

This clonotype was seen more than once but under ten times. V usage is TRBV29-1 and J usage is TRBJ2-7, with 9 bases fitting TRBD2. Looked up from germline, CDR1 is SQVTM and CDR2 is ANQGSEA. With 3 bases clipped from V and 1 base from J, the junction kept 10 bases outside the gene matches. This CDR3 is built from 16 residues. The CDR3 region has the DNA TGCAGCGTTGAGGGTCCTACTAGCGGGTTTTCCTACGAGCAGTACTTC. This sequence encodes CSVEGPTSGFSYEQYF.

This rearrangement joins TRBV6-5 to TRBJ1-5; D possibly corresponds to TRBD1 (5 bases). The CDR3 length is 15 residues. With 6 bases removed from V and 1 base from J, the gap between germline ends came to 13 bases. Germline loops: CDR1 MNHEY, CDR2 SVGAGI. Written as DNA, the CDR3 is TGTGCCAGCAGCGTCGGCAGGGTCAGCAATCAGCCCCAGCATTTT. Amino acids: CASSVGRVSNQPQHF.

This clonotype showed up many times. This chain links TRBV2 with TRBJ2-3; 10 bases agree with TRBD2. CDR1 SNHLY and CDR2 FYNNEI come from the germline V gene. CDR3 length equals 13 residues. With V trimmed by 6 bases and J by 4 bases, 1 base remained unmatched. This CDR3 is CASRAGGSDTQYF. In nucleotides, the CDR3 is TGTGCCAGCAGAGCGGGGGGGTCAGATACGCAGTATTTT.

As to this clonotype: Germline is not matched at one junction end, which may reflect a read error. The rearrangement links TRBV5-1 to TRBJ1-5; D gene ambiguous. Germline assignment: CDR1 SGHRS and CDR2 YFSETQ. There are 14 residues in the CDR3. The CDR3 region is CASSLGPSDQPQHF. The CDR3 DNA reads TGCGCCAGCAGCTTGGGACCTAGCGATCAGCCCCAGCATTTT.

This clonotype was detected only a few times. The gene calls are TRBV28 and TRBJ2-7, with 10 nucleotides matching TRBD2. Trimming took 2 bases from V and 2 from J; bases not matched to a gene: 6. The CDR3 has 16 amino acids. The V gene's germline CDR1 is MDHEN and CDR2 SYDVKM. DNA of the CDR3: TGTGCCAGCAGTTTACTGAGGAGCGGGGGGGCCTACGAGCAGTACTTC. This gives the protein CASSLLRSGGAYEQYF.

This clonotype was counted a few times. This chain uses TRBV20-1 with TRBJ2-2, with TRBD1 matching 7 bases. Germline-derived CDR1 and CDR2 are DFQATT and SNEGSKA (reference sequence). The CDR3 runs to 14 residues. V shed 4 bases and J 0 bases; nucleotides not matched to a gene: 2. CDR3 DNA sequence: TGCAGTGCTAACAGGGGCCCGAACACCGGGGAGCTGTTTTTT. It translates to CSANRGPNTGELFF.

This clonotype came up a few times. The chain carries TRBV5-5 and TRBJ2-5; the match to TRBD1 covers 8 bases. V was clipped by 7 bases and J by 3 bases; unmatched bases: 14. Looked up from germline, CDR1 is SGHKS and CDR2 is YYEKEE (reference sequence). The CDR3 contains 16 residues. The CDR3 nucleotides are TGTGCCAGCCGAGGACAGGGAACCTTACTCGAAGAGACCCAGTACTTC. Its translation: CASRGQGTLLEETQYF.

With regard to this clonotype: One junction end disagrees with the germline gene, perhaps due to a read error. This chain joins TRBV12-3 or TRBV12-4 and TRBJ2-3; a weak D match, TRBD1 (5 bases). The CDR3 runs to 13 residues. CDR3 coding DNA: TGTGCCAGCAGTCTCGACAGCACAGATGCGCAGTATTTT. It codes for CASSLDSTDAQYF.

The V and J genes are TRBV6-1 and TRBJ1-1; perhaps TRBD1 as D (5 bases). Between the trimmed V and J ends, which lost 3 bases and 1 base, there was a span of 12 bases. Germline V gene lookup returns CDR1 MNHNS and CDR2 SASEGT. This CDR3 comprises 15 residues. The CDR3 nucleotides read TGTGCCAGCAGTGATAGGCGGGGCTGGAACACTGAAGCTTTCTTT. Encoded protein: CASSDRRGWNTEAFF.

This clonotype has a handful of counts. This chain uses TRBV20-1 with TRBJ1-1; a weak D match, TRBD1 (6 bases). The CDR3 runs to 15 residues. Germline CDR1 reads DFQATT; CDR2 reads SNEGSKA (reference sequence). V was pared by 0 bases and J by 1 base, with 12 bases between. In DNA, the CDR3 is TGCAGTGCTAGAGATACTCGGACAGCGAACACTGAAGCTTTCTTT. Encoded protein: CSARDTRTANTEAFF.

V is TRBV12-3 or TRBV12-4 and J is TRBJ2-3, with no clear D. This CDR3 region has 15 residues. V was clipped by 5 bases and J by 4 bases, with 16 bases between them. CDR3 sequence (DNA): TGTGCCAGCAGTCCCTCCGCGGTGAGAGCAGATACGCAGTATTTT. Translation: CASSPSAVRADTQYF.

As to this clonotype: One end of the junction varies from germline; a read error may be responsible. The rearrangement links TRBV3-1 to TRBJ2-7, with 7 positions matching TRBD2. CDR1 and CDR2 from the germline V gene are LGHDT and YNNKEL (reference sequence). The CDR3 length is 13 residues. Written as DNA, the CDR3 is TGTGCCATCAGCCAAGTTCTGGGGGAGGGGTGGTACTTC. It codes for CAISQVLGEGWYF.

This clonotype has a handful of counts. V usage is TRBV28 and J usage is TRBJ1-6, with 9 bases aligning to TRBD1. The V segment lost 5 bases and the J segment 10 bases; nucleotides outside the gene matches: 12. CDR1 is MDHEN and CDR2 is SYDVKM in the germline V gene. CDR3 length: 16 amino acids. The CDR3 DNA follows: TGTGCCAGCAGTCCCAAACAGGGGGCGCGGTGGTCACCCCTCCACTTT. Amino acids: CASSPKQGARWSPLHF.

A remark on this clonotype: A read error may produce the germline difference seen at one junction end. The chain joins TRBV3-1 to TRBJ2-5; 10 nucleotides line up with TRBD2. Germline V gene data show CDR1 as LGHDT and CDR2 as YNNKEL (reference sequence). CDR3 length: 16 amino acids. The CDR3 sequence is CASGQDTSGTQETQYF. DNA of the CDR3: TGTGCCAGCGGCCAAGATACTAGCGGGACCCAAGAGACCCAGTACTTC.

The table lists this clonotype with a few counts. This CDR3 reads CSAKLAGGADTQYF. In DNA, the CDR3 is TGCAGTGCTAAGCTAGCGGGAGGGGCAGATACGCAGTATTTT. The rearrangement uses TRBV20-1 and TRBJ2-3, with 12 bases identical to TRBD2. CDR1 DFQATT and CDR2 SNEGSKA come from the germline V gene (reference sequence). The J segment lost 4 bases and the V segment lost 4 bases, leaving 3 bases of the junction unmatched. The CDR3 is 14 residues long.

Comments on this clonotype: One junction end does not reproduce the germline sequence, and a read error may be involved. The chain recombines TRBV20-1 with TRBJ1-1; no definite D call. The V gene's germline CDR1 is DFQATT and CDR2 SNEGSKA (reference sequence). The CDR3 totals 14 residues. The CDR3 sequence: CSARAPGLNIEAFF. CDR3 in DNA: TGCAGTGCTAGAGCCCCGGGCCTGAACATTGAAGCTTTCTTT.

This clonotype appeared a few times. The chain employs TRBV7-9 and TRBJ2-3, with D possibly matching TRBD2 (7 bases). This CDR3 contains 15 residues. Germline V gene data show CDR1 as SEHNR and CDR2 as FQNEAQ (reference sequence). V lost 0 bases and J 6 bases, leaving 13 bases between the germline ends. CDR3: CASSLASGGWDTQYF. In nucleotides, the CDR3 is TGTGCCAGCAGCTTAGCGTCGGGGGGCTGGGATACGCAGTATTTT.

This clonotype was found a few times. The chain recombines TRBV6-6 with TRBJ2-3; TRBD2 matches 9 bases. The CDR3 consists of 17 residues. CDR1 is MNHNY and CDR2 is SVGAGI in the germline V gene (reference sequence). With 5 bases clipped from V and 2 bases from J, the junction kept 11 bases outside the gene matches. The DNA of the CDR3 is TGTGCCAGCAGTCTCTCTGCGGGGGGGCCCTACACAGATACGCAGTATTTT. Protein: CASSLSAGGPYTDTQYF.